A selection of T cell receptor beta chains follows, all from one sample in a study of glioma-infiltrating T cells. Each CDR3 protein gets one entry after TCRdb re-called the multiplex PCR reads with MiXCR. This table has about 130,000 distinct CDR3 sequences, under 25% appearing once. Sequencing was performed on glioma tissue, nonneoplastic brain tissue, or PBMCs (not recorded which). Receptors originate from a human donor with low-grade glioma or glioblastoma, undergoing nonglioma brain surgery, or in good health (not recorded which). Both conserved end residues are part of each CDR3. The D gene is left open where the match is weak. Clone size is stated in some rows and not others, as once, few, many or a class when expanded.

v_call	cdr3_length	j_call	d_call	clone_size	cdr3_nt	cdr3_aa
TRBV9	16	TRBJ2-3	TRBD2	few	TGTGCCAGCAGCTTAGTGGGCGGGGGGCCCACAGATACGCAGTATTTT	CASSLVGGGPTDTQYF
TRBV7-9	13	TRBJ1-1	NA	few	TGTGCCAGCAGCTTAACGTCCACGGGTGGAGCTTTCTTT	CASSLTSTGGAFF
TRBV12-3/TRBV12-4	15	TRBJ2-1	TRBD2	once	TGTGCCAGCAGTCCTACTAGCGGTCCCTGCAATGAGCAGTTCTTC	CASSPTSGPCNEQFF
TRBV20-1	10	TRBJ2-5	NA	many	TGCAGTGCCACAGGGGAGACCCAGTACTTC	CSATGETQYF
TRBV27	15	TRBJ1-2	NA	few	TGTGCCGGCAGTGTCTTCAACGGACAGACCTATGGCTACACCTTC	CAGSVFNGQTYGYTF
TRBV18	17	TRBJ1-2	NA	NA	TGTGCCAGCTCACCCGCGTCAGTATACGTGCCTAAGTATGGCTACACCTTC	CASSPASVYVPKYGYTF
TRBV7-2	15	TRBJ1-5	NA	many	TGTGCCAGCAGCTTCGTCACAGTTAGCAATCAGCCCCAGCATTTT	CASSFVTVSNQPQHF
TRBV12-3/TRBV12-4	14	TRBJ1-1	NA	NA	TGTGCCAGCGCCGCGACAGGAGTTAACACTGAAGCTTTCTTT	CASAATGVNTEAFF
TRBV5-1	16	TRBJ2-2	TRBD2	once	TGCGCCAGCAGCTTGGGACTAGCGACGAACACCGGGGAGCTGTTTTTT	CASSLGLATNTGELFF
TRBV4-1	15	TRBJ1-5	NA	NA	TGCGCCAGCAGCCAAGGCGTAGGGAGGAATCAGCCCCAGCATTTT	CASSQGVGRNQPQHF
TRBV28	15	TRBJ2-3	NA	many	TGTGCCAGCAGTTTAACCGGGAAGGGGTCGGATACGCAGTATTTT	CASSLTGKGSDTQYF
TRBV24-1	13	TRBJ2-3	TRBD1	few	TGTGCCACCGAGGACAGGGGCCCAGATACGCAGTATTTT	CATEDRGPDTQYF
TRBV6-6	17	TRBJ1-6	NA	many	TGTGCCAGCAGTTACTCGGGCTATCCAGGGGCAGGATCACCCCTCCACTTT	CASSYSGYPGAGSPLHF
TRBV2	13	TRBJ1-1	NA	NA	TGTGCCAGCAGTGAACCGCCGGCTACTGAAGCTTTCTTT	CASSEPPATEAFF
TRBV20-1	14	TRBJ2-3	TRBD1	NA	TGCAGTGCTAGACCTGACAGGGGCACAGATACGCAGTATTTT	CSARPDRGTDTQYF
TRBV5-1	14	TRBJ2-1	TRBD1	once	TGCGCCAGCAGCTTGGCCAGGGGGTTTGATGAGCAGTTCTTC	CASSLARGFDEQFF
TRBV10-3	14	TRBJ2-5	NA	NA	TGTGCCATCAGGTCTGGGGCGTCGCAAGAGACCCAGTACTTC	CAIRSGASQETQYF
TRBV7-3	13	TRBJ2-5	NA	few	TGTGCCAGCAGCTTAAGTAGCGCAGAGACCCAGTACTTC	CASSLSSAETQYF
TRBV20-1	11	TRBJ1-1	NA	many	TGCAGTGCTCCGGACAGAAGGGGAGCTTTCTTT	CSAPDRRGAFF
TRBV14	16	TRBJ2-1	TRBD2	NA	TGTGCCAGCAGCCACCTGGGACTAGCGGGGGATAATGAGCAGTTCTTC	CASSHLGLAGDNEQFF
TRBV3-1	15	TRBJ1-6	NA	few	TGTGCCAGCACACGGTCCACGACGGGGGGGCAACCCCTCCACTTT	CASTRSTTGGQPLHF
TRBV19	13	TRBJ2-3	NA	NA	TGTGCCAGTAGTATTTTAATCACAGATACGCAGTATTTT	CASSILITDTQYF
TRBV6-1	14	TRBJ2-5	NA	many	TGTGCCAGCATCCTCAGGGGTCTCCAAGAGACCCAGTACTTC	CASILRGLQETQYF
TRBV20-1	16	TRBJ1-4	TRBD1	NA	TGCAGTGCACGAGGGACAGGGGGCTACGTGGATGAAAAGCTGTTTTTT	CSARGTGGYVDEKLFF
TRBV14	14	TRBJ2-3	NA	few	TGTGCCAGCAGCCAAGTAGGGTCCACAGATACGCAGTATTTT	CASSQVGSTDTQYF
TRBV6-5	15	TRBJ1-3	NA	NA	TGTGCCATCAGTGGAGACCGGGTCTCTGGAAACACCATATATTTT	CAISGDRVSGNTIYF
TRBV10-3	11	TRBJ1-1	NA	few	TGTGCCATCAGTGGAGACGGACCAGCTTTCTTT	CAISGDGPAFF
TRBV3-1	15	TRBJ2-3	NA	NA	TGTGCCAGCAGCCAAGATAACCAGAATACAGATACGCAGTATTTT	CASSQDNQNTDTQYF
TRBV5-4	15	TRBJ1-1	TRBD1	few	TGTGCCAGCAGCAGTAGCGACAGGGGCCCCCCGGAAGCTTTCTTT	CASSSSDRGPPEAFF
TRBV20-1	16	TRBJ1-5	NA	NA	TGCAGTGCTAGTGATCCCGCAGGGGAGGGGGATCAGCCCCAGCATTTT	CSASDPAGEGDQPQHF
TRBV20-1	15	TRBJ2-3	TRBD2	many	TGCAGTGCTAGCACAGCGGGGGGGCGGAAAGATACGCAGTATTTT	CSASTAGGRKDTQYF
TRBV7-7	13	TRBJ2-5	TRBD2	many	TGTGCTAGCAGCCACGCGGGGGAAGAGACCCAGTACTTC	CASSHAGEETQYF
TRBV6-6	15	TRBJ2-1	NA	many	TGTGCCAGCAGTTACTCGCCCCGGACGTCGAATGAGCAGTTCTTC	CASSYSPRTSNEQFF